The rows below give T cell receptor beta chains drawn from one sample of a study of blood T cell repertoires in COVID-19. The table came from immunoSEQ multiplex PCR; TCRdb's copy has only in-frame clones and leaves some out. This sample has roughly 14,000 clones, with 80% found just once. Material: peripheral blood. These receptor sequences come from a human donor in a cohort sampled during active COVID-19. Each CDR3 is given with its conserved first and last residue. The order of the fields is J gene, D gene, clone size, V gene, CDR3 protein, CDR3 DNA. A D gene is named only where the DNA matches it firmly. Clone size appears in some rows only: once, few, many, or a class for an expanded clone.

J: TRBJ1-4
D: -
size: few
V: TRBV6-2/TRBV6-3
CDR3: CASSYSENEKLFF
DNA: TGTGCCAGCAGTTACTCCGAGAATGAAAAACTGTTTTTT

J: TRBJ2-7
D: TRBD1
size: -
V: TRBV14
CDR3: CASSYGQGAGRQYF
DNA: TGTGCCAGCAGCTATGGACAGGGGGCCGGGCGGCAGTACTTC

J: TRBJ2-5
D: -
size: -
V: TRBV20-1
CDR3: CSASHGGSGQTQYF
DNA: TGCAGTGCTAGTCACGGAGGGTCGGGGCAGACCCAGTACTTC

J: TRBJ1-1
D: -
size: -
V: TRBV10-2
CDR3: CASSGSALNTEAFF
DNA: TGCGCCAGCAGTGGGAGCGCCTTGAACACTGAAGCTTTCTTT

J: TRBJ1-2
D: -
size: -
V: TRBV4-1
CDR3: CASSQVTGGFGYTF
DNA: TGCGCCAGCAGCCAAGTCACGGGGGGATTTGGCTACACCTTC

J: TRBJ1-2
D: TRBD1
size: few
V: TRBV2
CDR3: CASSLQGNYGYTF
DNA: TGTGCCAGCAGCCTACAGGGGAACTATGGCTACACCTTC

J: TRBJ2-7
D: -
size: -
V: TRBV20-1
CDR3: CSASPPGGVSYEQYF
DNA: TGCAGTGCTAGTCCCCCGGGCGGGGTCTCCTACGAGCAGTACTTC

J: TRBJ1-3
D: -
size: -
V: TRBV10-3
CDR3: CAISLATGNTIYF
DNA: TGTGCCATCAGTTTGGCGACAGGAAACACCATATATTTT

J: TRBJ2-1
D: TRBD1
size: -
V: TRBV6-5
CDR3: CASVRDRGSYNEQFF
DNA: TGTGCCAGCGTTAGAGACAGGGGTTCCTACAATGAGCAGTTCTTC

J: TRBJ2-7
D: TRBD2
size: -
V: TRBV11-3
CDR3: CASSLDWSSGNEQYF
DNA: TGTGCCAGCAGCTTAGATTGGTCCAGCGGGAACGAGCAGTACTTC

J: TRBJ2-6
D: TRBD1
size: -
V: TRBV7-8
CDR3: CASSSGQGFGVLTF
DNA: TGTGCCAGCAGCTCGGGACAGGGCTTCGGCGTCCTGACTTTC

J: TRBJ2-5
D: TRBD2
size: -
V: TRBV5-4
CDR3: CATLAGGASETQYF
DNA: TGTGCCACATTAGCGGGAGGGGCGTCAGAGACCCAGTACTTC

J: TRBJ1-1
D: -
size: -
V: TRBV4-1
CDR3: CASSPRALNTEAFF
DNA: TGCGCCAGCAGCCCCAGGGCTTTGAACACTGAAGCTTTCTTT

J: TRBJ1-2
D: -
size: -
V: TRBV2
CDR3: CASRAGYGGNYGYTF
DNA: TGTGCCAGCCGCGCAGGGTATGGAGGGAACTATGGCTACACCTTC

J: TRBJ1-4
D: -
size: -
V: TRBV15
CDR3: CATSYSSTNEKLFF
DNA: TGTGCCACGAGTTACAGCTCAACTAATGAAAAACTGTTTTTT

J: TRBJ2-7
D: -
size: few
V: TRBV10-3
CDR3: CAISERDSFEQYF
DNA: TGTGCCATCAGTGAGCGAGACTCCTTCGAGCAGTACTTC

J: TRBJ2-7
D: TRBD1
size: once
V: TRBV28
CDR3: CASSPRRDRVREQYF
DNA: TGTGCCAGCAGTCCTCGTAGGGACAGGGTGCGTGAGCAGTACTTC

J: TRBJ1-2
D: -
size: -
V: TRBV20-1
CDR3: CSAESDGYTF
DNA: TGCAGTGCTGAGAGTGATGGCTACACCTTC

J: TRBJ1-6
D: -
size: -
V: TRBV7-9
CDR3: CASSFGTVNSPLHF
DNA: TGTGCCAGCAGCTTCGGTACAGTCAATTCACCCCTCCACTTT

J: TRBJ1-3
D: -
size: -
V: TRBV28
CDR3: CASSLVGRGSGNTIYF
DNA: TGTGCCAGCAGTTTAGTCGGGAGAGGCTCTGGAAACACCATATATTTT

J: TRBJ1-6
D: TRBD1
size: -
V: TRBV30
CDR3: CAYSGTGGSPLHF
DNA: TGTGCCTATTCCGGGACAGGTGGCTCACCCCTCCACTTT

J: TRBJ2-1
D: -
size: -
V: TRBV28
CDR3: CASSLGGQTYNEQFF
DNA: TGTGCCAGCAGTTTGGGCGGGCAGACCTACAATGAGCAGTTCTTC

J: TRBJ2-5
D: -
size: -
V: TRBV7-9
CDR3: CASSLGRGSETQYF
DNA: TGTGCCAGCAGCTTAGGGCGGGGTTCCGAGACCCAGTACTTC

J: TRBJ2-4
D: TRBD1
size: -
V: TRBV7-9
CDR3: CASSQGNMDRAAAKNIQYF
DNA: TGTGCCAGCAGCCAAGGGAACATGGACAGGGCTGCAGCCAAAAACATTCAGTACTTC

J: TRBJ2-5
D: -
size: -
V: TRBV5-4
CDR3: CASSFSPGVIQETQYF
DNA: TGTGCCAGCAGCTTCTCCCCGGGGGTAATCCAAGAGACCCAGTACTTC

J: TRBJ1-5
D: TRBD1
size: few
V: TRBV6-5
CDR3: CASRGQPGQPQHF
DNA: TGTGCCAGCAGGGGACAGCCGGGTCAGCCCCAGCATTTT

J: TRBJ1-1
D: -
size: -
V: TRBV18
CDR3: CASSPPGSNTEAFF
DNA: TGTGCCAGCTCACCACCCGGGTCGAACACTGAAGCTTTCTTT

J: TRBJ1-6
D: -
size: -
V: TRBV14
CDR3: CASSRQYNSPLHF
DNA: TGTGCCAGCAGCCGACAATATAATTCACCCCTCCACTTT

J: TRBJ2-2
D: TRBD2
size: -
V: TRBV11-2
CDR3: CASSGRGSGRYTGELFF
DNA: TGTGCCAGCAGCGGAAGGGGTAGCGGGAGGTACACCGGGGAGCTGTTTTTT

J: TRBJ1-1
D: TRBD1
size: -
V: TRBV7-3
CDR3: CASSPGTGISSPFF
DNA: TGTGCCAGCAGCCCGGGGACAGGTATTTCATCCCCTTTCTTT

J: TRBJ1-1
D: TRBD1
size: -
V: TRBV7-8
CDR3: CASSRQGNTEAFF
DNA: TGTGCCAGCAGTCGACAGGGGAACACTGAAGCTTTCTTT

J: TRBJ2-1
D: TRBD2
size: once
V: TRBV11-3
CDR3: CASSLVREGYNEQFF
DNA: TGTGCCAGCAGCTTAGTGCGGGAGGGGTACAATGAGCAGTTCTTC

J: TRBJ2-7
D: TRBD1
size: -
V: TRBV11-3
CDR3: CASSLSGQASYEQYF
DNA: TGTGCCAGCAGCTTATCCGGACAGGCCTCCTACGAGCAGTACTTC

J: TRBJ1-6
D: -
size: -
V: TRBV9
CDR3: CASSVGPSSYNSPLHF
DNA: TGTGCCAGCAGCGTAGGTCCCAGCTCCTATAATTCACCCCTCCACTTT

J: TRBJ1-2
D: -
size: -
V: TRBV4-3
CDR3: CASSQVGPRHSYGYTF
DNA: TGCGCCAGCAGCCAAGTGGGTCCCAGGCACTCCTATGGCTACACCTTC

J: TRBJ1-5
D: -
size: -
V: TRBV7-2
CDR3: CASSLTLVGNQPQHF
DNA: TGTGCCAGCAGCCTCACCCTTGTCGGGAATCAGCCCCAGCATTTT

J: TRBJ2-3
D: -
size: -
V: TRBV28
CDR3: CASSLIYSDTQYF
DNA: TGTGCCAGCAGTTTAATTTATTCAGATACGCAGTATTTT

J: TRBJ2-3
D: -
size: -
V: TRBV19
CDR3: CASSGQQHRYTQYF
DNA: TGTGCCAGTAGTGGACAGCAACACCGATATACGCAGTATTTT

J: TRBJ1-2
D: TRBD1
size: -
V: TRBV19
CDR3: CASSETGGAYGYTF
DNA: TGTGCCAGTAGCGAGACAGGGGGCGCCTATGGCTACACCTTC

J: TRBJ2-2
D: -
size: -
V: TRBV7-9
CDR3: CASSYPGANTGELFF
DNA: TGTGCCAGCAGCTATCCGGGGGCGAACACCGGGGAGCTGTTTTTT

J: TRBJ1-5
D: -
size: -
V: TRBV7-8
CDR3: CASSLGAAYSNQPQHF
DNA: TGTGCCAGCAGCTTAGGCGCCGCTTATAGCAATCAGCCCCAGCATTTT

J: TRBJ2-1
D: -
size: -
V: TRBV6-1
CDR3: CASSEIRLGGMASVNDEQFF
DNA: TGTGCCAGCAGTGAAATCCGCCTCGGAGGGATGGCTTCAGTTAACGATGAGCAGTTCTTC

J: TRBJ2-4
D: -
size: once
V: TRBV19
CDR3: CASRLTDNSLAKNIQYF
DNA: TGTGCCAGTAGGCTAACCGACAACTCCCTAGCCAAAAACATTCAGTACTTC

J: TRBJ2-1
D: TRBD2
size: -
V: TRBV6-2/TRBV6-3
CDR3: CASSYVTSGGYNEQFF
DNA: TGTGCCAGCAGTTACGTCACTAGCGGGGGCTACAATGAGCAGTTCTTC

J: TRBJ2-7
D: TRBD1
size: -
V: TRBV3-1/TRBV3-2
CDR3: CASSRQGAYEQYF
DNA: TGTGCCAGCAGTCGACAGGGCGCTTACGAGCAGTACTTC

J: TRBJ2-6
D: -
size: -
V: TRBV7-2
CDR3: CASSPGLFSGANVLTF
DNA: TGTGCCAGCAGCCCCGGACTGTTCTCTGGGGCCAACGTCCTGACTTTC

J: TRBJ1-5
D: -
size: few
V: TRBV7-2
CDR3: CASSLRGSYSNQPQHF
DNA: TGTGCCAGCAGCTTAAGGGGGAGCTATAGCAATCAGCCCCAGCATTTT

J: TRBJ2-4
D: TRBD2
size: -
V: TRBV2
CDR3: CAAGRNENIQYF
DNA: TGTGCAGCGGGGCGGAATGAGAACATTCAGTACTTC

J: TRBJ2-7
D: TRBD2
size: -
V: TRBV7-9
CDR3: CASSLGTGGQTYEQYF
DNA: TGTGCCAGCAGCTTAGGGACGGGAGGGCAGACATACGAGCAGTACTTC